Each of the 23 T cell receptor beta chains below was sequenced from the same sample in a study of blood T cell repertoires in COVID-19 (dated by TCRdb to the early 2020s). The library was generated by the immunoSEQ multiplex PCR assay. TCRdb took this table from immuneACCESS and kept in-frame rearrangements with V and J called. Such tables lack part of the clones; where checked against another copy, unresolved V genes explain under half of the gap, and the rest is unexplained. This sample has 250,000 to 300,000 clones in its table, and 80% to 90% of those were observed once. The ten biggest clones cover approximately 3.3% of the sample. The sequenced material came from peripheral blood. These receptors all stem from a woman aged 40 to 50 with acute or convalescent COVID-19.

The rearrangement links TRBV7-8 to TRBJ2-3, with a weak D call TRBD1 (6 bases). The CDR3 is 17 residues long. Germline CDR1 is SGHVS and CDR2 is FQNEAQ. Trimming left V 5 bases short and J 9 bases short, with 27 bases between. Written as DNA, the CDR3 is TGTGCCAGCAGCCCCCCCTTCGTGGCAGGGGTGAGTGGGACGCAGTATTTT. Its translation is CASSPPFVAGVSGTQYF.

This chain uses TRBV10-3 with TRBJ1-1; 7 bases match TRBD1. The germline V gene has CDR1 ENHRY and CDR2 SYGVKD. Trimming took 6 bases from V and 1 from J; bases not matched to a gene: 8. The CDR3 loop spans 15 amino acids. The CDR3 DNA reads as TGTGCCATCAGCCGAGGACAGGTCCAGAACACTGAAGCTTTCTTT. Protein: CAISRGQVQNTEAFF.

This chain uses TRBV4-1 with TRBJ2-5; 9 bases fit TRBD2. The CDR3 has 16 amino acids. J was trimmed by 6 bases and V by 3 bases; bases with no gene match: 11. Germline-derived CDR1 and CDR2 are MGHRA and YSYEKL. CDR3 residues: CASSHVGGGAFQTQYF. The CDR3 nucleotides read TGCGCCAGCAGCCACGTGGGCGGGGGGGCCTTCCAGACCCAGTACTTC.

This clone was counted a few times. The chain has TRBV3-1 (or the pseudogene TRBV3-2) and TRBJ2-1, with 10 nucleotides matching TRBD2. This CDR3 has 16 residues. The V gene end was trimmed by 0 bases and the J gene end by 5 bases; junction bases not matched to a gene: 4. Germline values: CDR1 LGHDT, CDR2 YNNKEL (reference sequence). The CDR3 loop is CASSQDSSGGDNEQFF. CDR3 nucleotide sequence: TGTGCCAGCAGCCAAGATAGCAGCGGGGGGGACAATGAGCAGTTCTTC.

CDR3 residues: CASSRLESLEQYV. The CDR3 DNA reads TGTGCCAGCTCACGACTAGAGTCCTTGGAGCAGTACGTC. This chain links TRBV18 with TRBJ2-7, with D perhaps TRBD2 (6 bases). Between the trimmed V and J ends, which lost 4 bases and 7 bases, there was a span of 14 bases. The CDR3 sequence is 13 residues long. Germline CDR1 and CDR2: KGHSH and LQKENI.

The CDR3 DNA reads as TGTGCCAGCAGCTTAGGCTCACTCCAAGGCTACACCTTC. Its translation is CASSLGSLQGYTF. This chain uses TRBV7-8 with TRBJ1-2; the D is unclear. This CDR3 has 13 amino acids. The V end lost 1 base, the J end lost 8 bases, and 11 bases lay between the germline ends. Germline CDR1 and CDR2: SGHVS and FQNEAQ.

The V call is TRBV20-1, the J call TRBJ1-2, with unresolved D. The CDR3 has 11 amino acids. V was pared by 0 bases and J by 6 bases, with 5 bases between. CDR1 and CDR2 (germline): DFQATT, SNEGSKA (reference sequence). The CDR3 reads CSARERDGYTF. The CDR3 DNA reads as TGCAGTGCTAGAGAGAGAGATGGCTACACCTTC.

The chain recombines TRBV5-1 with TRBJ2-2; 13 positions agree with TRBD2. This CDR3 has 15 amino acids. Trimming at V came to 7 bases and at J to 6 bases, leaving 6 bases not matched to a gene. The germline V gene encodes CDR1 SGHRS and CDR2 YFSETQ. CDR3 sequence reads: CASRRTSGGAGELFF. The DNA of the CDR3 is TGCGCCAGCCGAAGAACTAGCGGGGGGGCCGGGGAGCTGTTTTTT.

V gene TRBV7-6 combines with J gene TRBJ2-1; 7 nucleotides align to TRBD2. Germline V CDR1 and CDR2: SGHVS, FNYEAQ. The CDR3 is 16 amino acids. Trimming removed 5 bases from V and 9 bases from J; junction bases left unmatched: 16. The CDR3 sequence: CASSLTSASAGGEQFF. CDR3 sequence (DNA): TGTGCCAGCAGCCTCACTAGCGCCTCCGCTGGGGGTGAGCAGTTCTTC.

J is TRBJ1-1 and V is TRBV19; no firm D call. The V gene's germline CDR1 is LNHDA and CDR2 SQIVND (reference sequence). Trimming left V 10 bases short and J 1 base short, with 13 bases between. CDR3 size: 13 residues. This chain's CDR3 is CATTVSWNTEAFF. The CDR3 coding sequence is TGTGCCACCACAGTTTCTTGGAACACTGAAGCTTTCTTT.

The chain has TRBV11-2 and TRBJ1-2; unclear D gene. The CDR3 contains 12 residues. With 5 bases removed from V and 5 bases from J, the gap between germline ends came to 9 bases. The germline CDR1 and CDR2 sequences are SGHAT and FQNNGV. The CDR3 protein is CASSPNSYGYTF. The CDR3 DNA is TGTGCCAGCAGCCCTAACAGTTATGGCTACACCTTC.

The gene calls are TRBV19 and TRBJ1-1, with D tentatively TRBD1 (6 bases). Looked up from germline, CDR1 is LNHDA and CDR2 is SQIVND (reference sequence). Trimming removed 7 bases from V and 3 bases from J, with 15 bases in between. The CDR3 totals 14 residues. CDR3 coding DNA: TGTGCCAGTACCCCAGGGGTAGCGTACACTGAAGCTTTCTTT. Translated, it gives CASTPGVAYTEAFF.

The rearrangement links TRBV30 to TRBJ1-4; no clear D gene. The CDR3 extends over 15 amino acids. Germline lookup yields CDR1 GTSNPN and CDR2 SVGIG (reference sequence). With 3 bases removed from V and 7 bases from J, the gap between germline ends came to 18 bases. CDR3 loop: CAWRGPGASGEKLFF. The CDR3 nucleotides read TGTGCCTGGAGAGGTCCGGGAGCAAGCGGTGAAAAACTGTTTTTT.

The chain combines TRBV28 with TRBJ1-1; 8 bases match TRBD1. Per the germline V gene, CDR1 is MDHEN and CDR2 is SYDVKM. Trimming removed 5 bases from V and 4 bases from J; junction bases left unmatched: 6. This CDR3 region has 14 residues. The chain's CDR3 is CASSDGQGGTEAFF. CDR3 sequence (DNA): TGTGCCAGCAGTGATGGACAGGGTGGCACTGAAGCTTTCTTT.

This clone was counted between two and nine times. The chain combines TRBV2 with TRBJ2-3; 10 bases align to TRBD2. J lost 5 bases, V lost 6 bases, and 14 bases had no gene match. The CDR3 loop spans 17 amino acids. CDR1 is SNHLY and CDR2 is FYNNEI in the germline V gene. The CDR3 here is CASSGNSGGFPRDTQYF. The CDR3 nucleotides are TGTGCCAGCAGCGGAAATAGCGGGGGGTTCCCCAGAGATACGCAGTATTTT.

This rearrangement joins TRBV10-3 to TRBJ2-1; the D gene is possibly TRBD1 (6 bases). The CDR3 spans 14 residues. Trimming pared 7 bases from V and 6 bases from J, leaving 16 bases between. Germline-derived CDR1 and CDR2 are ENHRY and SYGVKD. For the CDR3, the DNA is TGTGCCATCAAGGGGGACCTTGGTCTCAATGAGCAGTTCTTC. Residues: CAIKGDLGLNEQFF.

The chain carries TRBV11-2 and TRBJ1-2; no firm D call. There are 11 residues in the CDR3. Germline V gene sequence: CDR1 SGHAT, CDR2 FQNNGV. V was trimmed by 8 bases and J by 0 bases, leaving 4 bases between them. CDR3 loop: CASGANYGYTF. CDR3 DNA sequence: TGTGCCAGCGGAGCTAACTATGGCTACACCTTC.

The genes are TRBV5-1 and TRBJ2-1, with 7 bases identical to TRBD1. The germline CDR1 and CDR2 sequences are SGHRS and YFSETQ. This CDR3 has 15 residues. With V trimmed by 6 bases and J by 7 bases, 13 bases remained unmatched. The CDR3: CASNEGRQGDNEQFF. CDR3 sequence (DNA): TGCGCCAGCAACGAAGGTCGGCAGGGGGATAATGAGCAGTTCTTC.

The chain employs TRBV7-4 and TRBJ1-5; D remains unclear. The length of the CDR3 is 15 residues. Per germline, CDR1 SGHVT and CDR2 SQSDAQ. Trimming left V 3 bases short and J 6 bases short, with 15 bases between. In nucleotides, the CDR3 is TGTGCCAGCAGCTTTATTGTGGGAGGGCGTCAGCCCCAGCATTTT. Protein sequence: CASSFIVGGRQPQHF.

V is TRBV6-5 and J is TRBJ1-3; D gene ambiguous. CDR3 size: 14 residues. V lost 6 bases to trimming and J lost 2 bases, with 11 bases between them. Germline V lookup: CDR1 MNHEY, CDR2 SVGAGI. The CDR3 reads CASRPLRAGNTIYF. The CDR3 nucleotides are TGTGCCAGCAGACCTTTGCGGGCTGGAAACACCATATATTTT.

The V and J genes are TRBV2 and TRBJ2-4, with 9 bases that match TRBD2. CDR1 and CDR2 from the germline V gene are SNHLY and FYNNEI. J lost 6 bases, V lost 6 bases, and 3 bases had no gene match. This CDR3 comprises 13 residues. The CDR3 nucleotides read TGTGCCAGCAGAACGACTAGCGGAAACATTCAGTACTTC. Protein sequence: CASRTTSGNIQYF.

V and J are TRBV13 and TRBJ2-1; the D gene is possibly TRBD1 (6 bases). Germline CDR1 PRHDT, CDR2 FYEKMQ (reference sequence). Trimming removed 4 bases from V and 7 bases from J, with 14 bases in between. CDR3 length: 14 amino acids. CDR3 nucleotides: TGTGCCAGCAGCTCAACACAGGGTGGGAATGAGCAGTTCTTC. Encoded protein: CASSSTQGGNEQFF.

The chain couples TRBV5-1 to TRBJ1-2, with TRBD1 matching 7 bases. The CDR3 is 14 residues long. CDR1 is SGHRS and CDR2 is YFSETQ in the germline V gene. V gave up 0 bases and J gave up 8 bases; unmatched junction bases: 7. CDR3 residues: CASSLETGSWGYTF. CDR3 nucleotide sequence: TGCGCCAGCAGCTTGGAGACAGGGAGCTGGGGCTACACCTTC.